This is a list of T cell receptor beta chains from one sample in a study of blood T cell repertoires in COVID-19. Measured with immunoSEQ multiplex PCR; TCRdb has only the in-frame clones, and not every one. The sample contains a few hundred thousand clones, 80% to 90% of which appear only once. Sequences were obtained from PBMCs or T cells enriched from blood (not recorded which). These receptors all come from a woman aged 55-70 years who had recovered from COVID-19. Both conserved end residues are part of each CDR3. A D gene is named only where the DNA matches it firmly. The size entry is marked missing in some rows and otherwise reads once, few, many or a size class.

d_call	v_call	clone_size	j_call	cdr3_nt	cdr3_aa
.	TRBV30	.	TRBJ1-3	TGTGCCTGGATTATTGGGACTATCCACTCTGGAAACACCATATATTTT	CAWIIGTIHSGNTIYF
.	TRBV19	few	TRBJ2-2	TGTGCCAGTAGTATAGCGCGGGGACCTGGGGAGCTGTTTTTT	CASSIARGPGELFF
.	TRBV10-1	few	TRBJ2-7	TGCGCCAGCAGTAAAACCCGGCCGGGACAAGGATCCCCCGAGCAGTACTTC	CASSKTRPGQGSPEQYF
.	TRBV6-5	once	TRBJ1-1	TGTGCCAGCAGTCTCGGACAGAGCCGCGTCACTGAAGCTTTCTTT	CASSLGQSRVTEAFF
TRBD1	TRBV5-5	few	TRBJ1-5	TGTGCCAGCAGCTTTGGGGACAGGGGAAGCAATCAGCCCCAGCATTTT	CASSFGDRGSNQPQHF
.	TRBV7-6	once	TRBJ1-1	TGTGCCAGCAGCCGCCTTCAGGGGATTAGTAGGGACACTGAAGCTTTCTTT	CASSRLQGISRDTEAFF
TRBD1	TRBV23-1	.	TRBJ1-5	TGCGCCAGCAGTCACACGAACCGACAGGGCTTTCTGCCCCAGCATTTT	CASSHTNRQGFLPQHF
.	TRBV19	.	TRBJ2-5	TGTGCCAGTAGTATAAGAACCGTCGGGGAGACCCAGTACTTC	CASSIRTVGETQYF
TRBD1	TRBV6-5	many	TRBJ1-1	TGTGCCAGCAGTCCAACTTGGGGACAGGGGGTTGGAGCTTTCTTT	CASSPTWGQGVGAFF
TRBD1	TRBV9	.	TRBJ2-3	TGTGCCAGCAGCGCGACCGTGGGACAGGGTCCAGATACGCAGTATTTT	CASSATVGQGPDTQYF
.	TRBV6-5	.	TRBJ1-1	TGTGCCAGCAGTTACTCGGACAGAGCTGAAGCTTTCTTT	CASSYSDRAEAFF
.	TRBV6-5	once	TRBJ2-7	TGTGCCAGCAGTTCCACCGGGGGTCCCTACGAGCAGTACTTC	CASSSTGGPYEQYF
TRBD1	TRBV27	few	TRBJ1-1	TGTGCCAGCAGTTTGACAGGGGGCGACACTGAAGCTTTCTTT	CASSLTGGDTEAFF
TRBD1	TRBV4-1	.	TRBJ1-2	TGCGCCAGCAGCCAAGTATCCGGAGGCAGGGGGCTGATAGGATATGGCTACACCTTC	CASSQVSGGRGLIGYGYTF
.	TRBV15	once	TRBJ1-2	TGTGCCACCAGCAGGCCAGGGGCGGGGGCATATGGCTACACCTTC	CATSRPGAGAYGYTF
.	TRBV4-1	.	TRBJ1-2	TGCGCCAGCAGCCAAGGTGGAGGAACGGCCTATGGCTACACCTTC	CASSQGGGTAYGYTF
.	TRBV10-1	.	TRBJ2-7	TGCGCCAGCAGTGAGGCGGGTTCCTACGAGCAGTACTTC	CASSEAGSYEQYF
TRBD1	TRBV6-6	once	TRBJ1-5	TGTGCCAGCAGCCGACAGGGGGGTGGCAATCAGCCCCAGCATTTT	CASSRQGGGNQPQHF
TRBD1	TRBV2	.	TRBJ2-7	TGTGCCAGCAGCTCGACAGGGTACGAGCAGTACTTC	CASSSTGYEQYF
.	TRBV2	.	TRBJ2-7	TGTGCCAGCAGTGTCGGGGGTAACGAGCAGTACTTC	CASSVGGNEQYF
TRBD2	TRBV5-6	.	TRBJ2-1	TGTGCCAGCAGACCCGGACTAGCCTACAATGAGCAGTTCTTC	CASRPGLAYNEQFF
.	TRBV19	.	TRBJ2-5	TGTGCCAGTAGTCCGGGACAACTAGGGGAGACCCAGTACTTC	CASSPGQLGETQYF
TRBD1	TRBV6-6	.	TRBJ1-2	TGTGCCAGCAGTTACTCCGGGACAGGGGATTATGGCTACACCTTC	CASSYSGTGDYGYTF
.	TRBV6-1	once	TRBJ1-3	TGTGCCAGCAGTGAAAGCCCTTCGGAGGGAAACACCATATATTTT	CASSESPSEGNTIYF
.	TRBV19	.	TRBJ1-1	TGTGCCAGTAGGGAGGACGGTGACCCTGAAGCTTTCTTT	CASREDGDPEAFF
.	TRBV9	.	TRBJ1-1	TGTGCCAGCAGCGTATCCGACAAATCTGAAGCTTTCTTT	CASSVSDKSEAFF
TRBD1	TRBV2	.	TRBJ2-2	TGTGCCAGCAGACCCGGACAGGGGGCGGCCGGGGAGCTGTTTTTT	CASRPGQGAAGELFF
.	TRBV18	.	TRBJ2-1	TGTGCCAGCTCACCCCAAGGAGGGGGCGATGAGCAGTTCTTC	CASSPQGGGDEQFF
TRBD1	TRBV5-1	once	TRBJ2-1	TGCGCCAGCAGCGGCCCGACAGGGGGGGTCTACAATGAGCAGTTCTTC	CASSGPTGGVYNEQFF
TRBD1	TRBV9	.	TRBJ1-3	TGTGCCAGCAACGACAGGGGGGTTGGAAACACCATATATTTT	CASNDRGVGNTIYF
.	TRBV23-1	.	TRBJ1-1	TGCGCCAGCAGTCAATCGAGGCCCGGGACAAACACTGAAGCTTTCTTT	CASSQSRPGTNTEAFF
.	TRBV6-1	.	TRBJ2-3	TGTGCCAGCAGTGGGGCCCCTAAGGGGTTCACGGATACGCAGTATTTT	CASSGAPKGFTDTQYF
.	TRBV7-9	.	TRBJ2-2	TGTGCCAGCAGCTTAGTCGGTCGCGCCAGGGAGCTGTTTTTT	CASSLVGRARELFF
TRBD2	TRBV5-4	.	TRBJ2-3	TGTGCCAGCAGGGCGGGCGGGGGGTCTATCCCAGATACGCAGTATTTT	CASRAGGGSIPDTQYF
.	TRBV27	.	TRBJ1-5	TGTGCCAGCCGCCCAGGAAGTTATCAGCCCCAGCATTTT	CASRPGSYQPQHF
TRBD1	TRBV19	.	TRBJ1-6	TGTGCCAGTAGTCCGACAGGGGCTAATTCACCCCTCCACTTT	CASSPTGANSPLHF
TRBD1	TRBV12-3/TRBV12-4	.	TRBJ1-2	TGTGCCAGCGGGGGGACAGTCGGCTACACCTTC	CASGGTVGYTF
TRBD1	TRBV7-9	few	TRBJ2-3	TGTGCCAGCAGCCAAAGACAGGGGGGCACAGATACGCAGTATTTT	CASSQRQGGTDTQYF
.	TRBV29-1	.	TRBJ1-2	TGCAGCGTTGTAAGGGGCTATGGCTACACCTTC	CSVVRGYGYTF
TRBD1	TRBV6-5	.	TRBJ1-2	TGTGCCAGCAGAGCCGACAGGGGTAGCCATGGCTACACCTTC	CASRADRGSHGYTF
TRBD1	TRBV30	once	TRBJ2-6	TGTGCCTGGAGGGAGACAGGGTCCGCTGGGGCCAACGTCCTGACTTTC	CAWRETGSAGANVLTF
TRBD1	TRBV5-6	.	TRBJ1-1	TGTGCCAGCAGCATGAAGGGGACAGGGCGGACTGAAGCTTTCTTT	CASSMKGTGRTEAFF
TRBD1	TRBV4-1	.	TRBJ2-2	TGCGCCAGCAGCCACGAACAGGGGGTTCCCGGGGAGCTGTTTTTT	CASSHEQGVPGELFF
.	TRBV3-1/TRBV3-2	.	TRBJ1-1	TGTGCCAGCAGCCAGGGGGCAAGAGCTTTCTTT	CASSQGARAFF
TRBD2	TRBV7-2	once	TRBJ2-1	TGTGCCAGCAGCTCCGGACTAGCGGCATACAATGAGCAGTTCTTC	CASSSGLAAYNEQFF
.	TRBV5-1	.	TRBJ1-2	TGCGCCAGCAGCTTGGACGGTGGCTACACCTTC	CASSLDGGYTF
.	TRBV18	.	TRBJ1-3	TGTGCCAGCTCCCAGACACAGGGTTCGCTGGGGACCTCTGGAAACACCATATATTTT	CASSQTQGSLGTSGNTIYF
TRBD1	TRBV9	.	TRBJ2-2	TGTGCCAGCAGTGTCGGACAGGGGGGTACCGGGGAGCTGTTTTTT	CASSVGQGGTGELFF